This TCR beta chain appears in the sequencing data of a study of OX40 agonist ivuxolimab in advanced cancers. The CDR3 is made up of 14 amino acids. Trimming took off 4 bases at V and 6 bases at J, with 13 bases between the two ends. Germline V gene lookup returns CDR1 SGHTA and CDR2 FQGNSA. Clones were sequenced by immunoSEQ multiplex PCR, and TCRdb holds only the in-frame ones, with some missing. This sample carries 75,000 to 90,000 clones, 92% of them seen once, and the ten largest clones take about 1.1%. The clonotype originates from an adult with an advanced solid tumor such as melanoma, head and neck, liver or kidney cancer. V is TRBV7-2 and J is TRBJ2-1; D ambiguous. Source: CD4+ or CD8+ T cells sorted from blood, taken in a trial of the OX40 agonist ivuxolimab. The CDR3 bases are TGTGCCAGCAGCTCCCCCCCCATATTCAATGAGCAGTTCTTC. Amino acid sequence: CASSSPPIFNEQFF.